This passage covers 26 T cell receptor beta chains from one sample sequenced in a study of cytomegalovirus exposure and HLA in healthy donors. Both 60 Vbeta primers and 13 Jbeta primers went into the PCR. Assay: immunoSEQ multiplex PCR; the TCRdb copy retains only in-frame clones and omits some. This table holds around 110,000 clones, around 81% found once. The sequenced sample consisted of PBMCs. The origin of the receptors is a woman in her twenties or thirties in good health and CMV-seronegative.

The gene calls are TRBV7-2 and TRBJ2-5; possible D gene TRBD1, 5 bases. The ends were cut back, 1 base at V and 8 bases at J, with 20 bases in the middle. There are 16 residues in the CDR3. Germline-derived CDR1 and CDR2 are SGHTA and FQGNSA. Here the CDR3 reads CASSLGYGWQGITQYF. In nucleotides, the CDR3 is TGTGCCAGCAGCTTAGGCTATGGGTGGCAGGGTATTACCCAGTACTTC.

The rearrangement uses TRBV30 and TRBJ1-3; D is undetermined. CDR3 size: 12 residues. Trimming removed 2 bases from V and 8 bases from J, with 10 bases in between. The germline gives CDR1 GTSNPN, CDR2 SVGIG (reference sequence). The CDR3 spells CAWSPRRDTIYF. CDR3 bases: TGTGCCTGGAGTCCCCGGCGGGACACCATATATTTT.

Only a few counts were recorded for this clone. Other DNA sequences of this sample code for an identical CDR3. The rearrangement links TRBV30 to TRBJ2-7, with D perhaps TRBD1 (5 bases). The CDR3 covers 13 residues. Trimming pared 0 bases from V and 0 bases from J, leaving 6 bases between. Germline CDR1 GTSNPN, CDR2 SVGIG (reference sequence). The CDR3 is CAWSVRGSYEQYF. For the CDR3, the DNA is TGTGCCTGGAGTGTAAGGGGCTCCTACGAGCAGTACTTC.

The DNA of the CDR3 is TGTGCCACCACAAAGTTCGGACAGGGTGGTTCGGGCTACACCTTC. Protein sequence: CATTKFGQGGSGYTF. This sequence joins TRBV6-6 and TRBJ1-2; TRBD1 agrees at 8 bases. Per germline, CDR1 MNHNY and CDR2 SVGAGI (reference sequence). CDR3 length equals 15 residues. The ends lost 10 bases at V and 8 bases at J; junction bases unmatched: 18.

The sample holds a few counts of this clone. CDR3 sequence (DNA): TGTGCCAGCAGTTATGCGCTAGCGGGGTCCTACGAGCAGTACTTC. It yields the protein CASSYALAGSYEQYF. V and J are TRBV6-6 and TRBJ2-5, with 9 bases fitting TRBD2. Gene TRBJ2-7 matches the end of the DNA better, so the J call may be wrong. The CDR3 has 15 residues. The germline V gene encodes CDR1 MNHNY and CDR2 SVGAGI (reference sequence).

This chain connects TRBV11-1 to TRBJ2-3; 11 bases align to TRBD2. The CDR3 totals 16 residues. The V gene end was trimmed by 5 bases and the J gene end by 2 bases; junction bases not matched to a gene: 6. The germline V gene encodes CDR1 SGHAT and CDR2 FQDESV (reference sequence). The CDR3 region has the DNA TGTGCCAGCAGCCGGGGACTAGCGGAAAACACAGATACGCAGTATTTT. It is translated as CASSRGLAENTDTQYF.

V usage is TRBV6-1 and J usage is TRBJ2-7, with 7 bases that match TRBD2. Germline CDR1 reads MNHNS; CDR2 reads SASEGT. The V gene end was trimmed by 7 bases and the J gene end by 0 bases; junction bases not matched to a gene: 6. The CDR3 is made up of 14 amino acids. CDR3 sequence (DNA): TGTGCCAGCAACCTCTCGGGGGGCTCCTACGAGCAGTACTTC. It codes for CASNLSGGSYEQYF.

The rearrangement joins TRBV4-1 to TRBJ2-1; 9 positions match TRBD2. With 4 bases clipped from V and 5 bases from J, the junction kept 3 bases outside the gene matches. Germline V lookup: CDR1 MGHRA, CDR2 YSYEKL. This CDR3 is built from 14 residues. The CDR3 here is CASSLVAGDNEQFF. In DNA form, the CDR3 reads TGCGCCAGCAGCCTCGTAGCGGGAGACAATGAGCAGTTCTTC.

The chain links TRBV9 to TRBJ1-6, with a weak D call TRBD1 (6 bases). This CDR3 has 16 amino acids. Germline V gene data show CDR1 as SGDLS and CDR2 as YYNGEE. Trimming took off 3 bases at V and 11 bases at J, with 21 bases between the two ends. DNA of the CDR3: TGTGCCAGCAGCGCAAGTACCCCCGGGACAATAACACCCCTCCACTTT. Residues: CASSASTPGTITPLHF.

The rearrangement joins TRBV10-2 to TRBJ2-3; 13 bases align to TRBD2. This CDR3 has 18 residues. Germline V gene data show CDR1 as WSHSY and CDR2 as SAAADI. Unmatched junction bases numbered 6, after V lost 3 bases and J lost 0 bases. The DNA of the CDR3 is TGCGCCAGCAGTGACTCCGGACTAGCGGGAGTAAGCACAGATACGCAGTATTTT. Its protein is CASSDSGLAGVSTDTQYF.

The table lists this clone with a count of one. This chain uses TRBV25-1 with TRBJ2-5; 11 positions match TRBD2. The CDR3 is made up of 15 amino acids. J lost 4 bases, V lost 4 bases, and 5 bases had no gene match. Germline V CDR1 and CDR2: MGHDK, SYGVNS. The CDR3 loop reads CASSALAGGGETQYF. The CDR3 bases are TGTGCCAGCAGTGCCTTAGCGGGGGGGGGAGAGACCCAGTACTTC.

The chain has TRBV7-8 and TRBJ1-4; a weak D match, TRBD1 (5 bases). Germline lookup yields CDR1 SGHVS and CDR2 FQNEAQ. V shed 1 base and J shed 3 bases, with 15 bases lying between them. This CDR3 region has 17 residues. The CDR3 sequence: CASSLGGTGQSNEKLFF. CDR3 nucleotide sequence: TGTGCCAGCAGCTTAGGCGGGACGGGTCAATCTAATGAAAAACTGTTTTTT.

The V gene is TRBV15, the J gene TRBJ2-1, with TRBD2 matching 8 bases. This CDR3 has 15 amino acids. Looked up from germline, CDR1 is LNHNV and CDR2 is YYDKDF (reference sequence). V gave up 1 base and J gave up 6 bases; unmatched junction bases: 5. The CDR3 DNA reads as TGTGCCACCAGCAGAGTAGGCGGGAGGCGCAATGAGCAGTTCTTC. Its protein product is CATSRVGGRRNEQFF.

This clone was found a few times. At one end the junction does not follow the germline gene, possibly because of a read error. The rearrangement links TRBV7-9 to TRBJ2-7; 9 positions match TRBD1. The CDR3 sequence is 16 residues long. Germline assignment: CDR1 SEHNR and CDR2 FQNEAQ (reference sequence). The CDR3 region is CSSSPRGRDRVHEQYF. The CDR3, as DNA: TGTTCCAGCAGCCCTCGGGGCCGGGACAGGGTGCACGAGCAGTACTTC.

The chain recombines TRBV5-1 with TRBJ2-1; 8 bases align to TRBD2. The CDR3 loop spans 16 amino acids. CDR1 is SGHRS and CDR2 is YFSETQ in the germline V gene. The V and J ends lost 4 bases and 7 bases, in that order; junction bases with no gene match: 13. The CDR3 DNA sequence: TGCGCCAGCAGCCCAACCGGGACTAGTGCGGCGAATGAGCAGTTCTTC. The encoded protein is CASSPTGTSAANEQFF.

The gene calls are TRBV4-3 and TRBJ2-7, with TRBD1 as a possible D gene (6 bases). There are 14 residues in the CDR3. Trimming took 3 bases from V and 1 from J, leaving 10 bases between them. Germline assignment: CDR1 LGHNA and CDR2 YSLEER. The CDR3 nucleotides read TGCGCCAGCAGCCAGGACAGAATTTCCTACGAGCAGTACTTC. Translation: CASSQDRISYEQYF.

This rearrangement joins TRBV6-5 to TRBJ2-7; D possibly corresponds to TRBD1 (5 bases). V lost 5 bases and J 2 bases, leaving 13 bases between the germline ends. This CDR3 has 14 amino acids. Germline CDR1 MNHEY, CDR2 SVGAGI. This CDR3 is CASSPPTAPYEQYF. In DNA, the CDR3 is TGTGCCAGCAGTCCTCCGACAGCTCCCTACGAGCAGTACTTC.

This clone was seen only a few times. The chain links TRBV7-9 to TRBJ2-7; D is possibly TRBD2 (5 bases). The germline CDR1 and CDR2 sequences are SEHNR and FQNEAQ (reference sequence). The ends were cut back, 7 bases at V and 5 bases at J, with 15 bases in the middle. The CDR3 covers 13 residues. CDR3 nucleotide sequence: TGTGCCAGCACCTTTGGGAGAATCGACGAGCAGTACTTC. Translated: CASTFGRIDEQYF.

V usage is TRBV6-4 and J usage is TRBJ2-1, with D possibly matching TRBD2 (5 bases). The germline CDR1 and CDR2 sequences are MRHNA and SNTAGT. V lost 6 bases and J lost 6, with 15 bases in between. This CDR3 region has 14 residues. CDR3 region: CASSAGLASNEQFF. CDR3 sequence (DNA): TGTGCCAGCAGCGCGGGTCTGGCTTCCAATGAGCAGTTCTTC.

The gene calls are TRBV7-2 and TRBJ2-2, with D possibly matching TRBD1 (6 bases). The germline V gene has CDR1 SGHTA and CDR2 FQGNSA. The CDR3 length is 16 residues. Trimming shortened V by 5 bases and J by 1 base, and 14 bases separated the two germline ends. For the CDR3, the DNA is TGTGCCAGCAGCCCCTATTCGACAGGGAACACCGGGGAGCTGTTTTTT. Encoded protein: CASSPYSTGNTGELFF.

The chain combines TRBV5-1 with TRBJ2-3; D is perhaps TRBD1 (5 bases). Germline V gives CDR1 SGHRS, CDR2 YFSETQ. The length of the CDR3 is 14 residues. Trimming took off 0 bases at V and 6 bases at J, with 11 bases between the two ends. Written as DNA, the CDR3 is TGCGCCAGCAGCTTGGACAGGAGAGGCGATACGCAGTATTTT. It codes for CASSLDRRGDTQYF.

Concerning this clone itself: A read error may produce the germline difference seen at one junction end. This CDR3 is CASSADRGNNEQFF. The CDR3 DNA sequence: TGTGCTAGCAGCGCGGACAGGGGGAACAATGAGCAGTTCTTC. The chain is built from TRBV7-7 and TRBJ2-1, with 10 bases matching TRBD1. CDR1 is SSHAT, CDR2 FNYEAQ, per germline (reference sequence). The CDR3 is made up of 14 amino acids. The entire variable domain, with the rest obtained from reference TRBV7-7 and TRBJ2-1, is as follows: GAGVSQSPRYKVTKRGQDVTLRCDPISSHATLYWYQQALGQGPEFLTYFNYEAQPDKSGLPSDRFSAERPEGSISTLTIQRTEQRDSAMYRCASSADRGNNEQFFGPGTRLTVL.

This chain uses TRBV6-5 with TRBJ2-1; 7 positions agree with TRBD1. The trim removed 5 bases at V and 6 bases at J, leaving 7 bases unmatched. The CDR3 length is 14 residues. Per germline, CDR1 MNHEY and CDR2 SVGAGI. DNA of the CDR3: TGTGCCAGCAGTCCCCGACAGGGTACCAATGAGCAGTTCTTC. Protein product: CASSPRQGTNEQFF.

This chain connects TRBV27 to TRBJ2-7; TRBD1 agrees at 7 bases. The germline V gene encodes CDR1 MNHEY and CDR2 SMNVEV (reference sequence). V lost 2 bases, J lost 3 bases, and 7 bases stayed unmatched. The CDR3 extends over 15 amino acids. This chain's CDR3 is CASSLKRPGGYEQYF. The CDR3 nucleotides read TGTGCCAGCAGTTTAAAGCGGCCAGGGGGCTACGAGCAGTACTTC.

V gene TRBV6-5 combines with J gene TRBJ2-7; 8 nucleotides match TRBD2. CDR3 length: 15 residues. V trimming: 0 bases; J trimming: 3 bases; junction bases outside the gene matches: 4. In germline, CDR1 is MNHEY, CDR2 SVGAGI. CDR3 protein: CASSYSTSGFYEQYF. CDR3 nucleotides: TGTGCCAGCAGTTACTCCACTAGCGGATTCTACGAGCAGTACTTC.

The J gene is TRBJ2-3, the V gene TRBV28; 7 bases line up with TRBD2. The CDR3 contains 16 residues. Germline-derived CDR1 and CDR2 are MDHEN and SYDVKM. After removal of 3 bases from V and 6 bases from J, the junction contained 12 bases not matched to a gene. The DNA for the CDR3 is TGTGCCAGCAGTTTTGGGGAGGGTACGACGGGGGATACGCAGTATTTT. Translation gives CASSFGEGTTGDTQYF.